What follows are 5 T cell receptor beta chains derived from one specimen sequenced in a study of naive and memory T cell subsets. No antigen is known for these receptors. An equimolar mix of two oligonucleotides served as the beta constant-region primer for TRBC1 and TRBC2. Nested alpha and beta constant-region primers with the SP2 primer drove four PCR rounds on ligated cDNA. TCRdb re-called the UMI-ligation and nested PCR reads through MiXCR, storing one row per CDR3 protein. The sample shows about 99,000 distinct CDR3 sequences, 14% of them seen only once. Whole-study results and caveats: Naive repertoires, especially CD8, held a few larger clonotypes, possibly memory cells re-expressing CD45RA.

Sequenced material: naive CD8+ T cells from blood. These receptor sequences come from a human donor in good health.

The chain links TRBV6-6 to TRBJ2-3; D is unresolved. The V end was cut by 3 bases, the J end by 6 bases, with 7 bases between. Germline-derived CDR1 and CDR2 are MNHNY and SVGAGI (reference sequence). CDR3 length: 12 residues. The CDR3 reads CASSYDSDTQYF. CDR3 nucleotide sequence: TGTGCCAGCAGTTATGACTCCGATACGCAGTATTTT.

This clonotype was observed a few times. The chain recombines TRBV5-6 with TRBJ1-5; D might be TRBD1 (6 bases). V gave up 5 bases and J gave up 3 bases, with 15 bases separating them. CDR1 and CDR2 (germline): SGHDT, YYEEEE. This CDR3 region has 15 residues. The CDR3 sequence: CASSLTGNSNQPQHF. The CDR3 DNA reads TGTGCCAGCAGTTTAACAGGGAATTCCAATCAGCCCCAGCATTTT.

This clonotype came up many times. The chain's CDR3 is CASSPTGGYGYTF. Here the CDR3 DNA reads TGCGCCAGCAGCCCAACAGGGGGCTATGGCTACACCTTC. The gene calls are TRBV4-3 and TRBJ1-2; 8 positions agree with TRBD1. Germline assignment: CDR1 LGHNA and CDR2 YSLEER. V dropped 4 bases and J dropped 4; count of bases not matched to a gene: 2. The CDR3 sequence is 13 residues long.

The CDR3 protein is CASSPYRGLDTEAFF. The CDR3 nucleotides are TGTGCCAGCAGCCCATACCGGGGGCTGGACACTGAAGCTTTCTTT. This chain joins TRBV7-9 and TRBJ1-1; TRBD1 might be the D (6 bases). CDR3 length equals 15 residues. V was trimmed by 5 bases and J by 3 bases, leaving 16 bases between them. The germline V gene encodes CDR1 SEHNR and CDR2 FQNEAQ (reference sequence).

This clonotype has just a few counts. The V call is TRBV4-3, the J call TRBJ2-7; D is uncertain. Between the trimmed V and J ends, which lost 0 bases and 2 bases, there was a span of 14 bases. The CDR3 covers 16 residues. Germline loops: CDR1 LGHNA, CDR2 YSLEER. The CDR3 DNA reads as TGCGCCAGCAGCCAAGAGGATAGCACAGAGACCTACGAGCAGTACTTC. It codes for CASSQEDSTETYEQYF.